The 15 T cell receptor beta chains below come from one sample, sequenced in a study of blood T cell repertoires in COVID-19 (dated by TCRdb to the early 2020s). Library prep was done by the immunoSEQ multiplex PCR assay. TCRdb stores this immuneACCESS table with in-frame sequences only. Part of the clones is absent; in the studies checked, under half of the shortfall reflects unresolved V genes, and no reason is known for the rest. The sample table contains fewer than 85,000 clones; only one count was recorded for 88% of them. The ten largest clones add up to 4.5% to 7% of the sample. The sequenced material came from peripheral blood. These receptors came from a man between 45 and 60 years old with active COVID-19.

V is TRBV7-2 and J is TRBJ2-4; D may be TRBD2 (5 bases). The V end lost 5 bases, the J end lost 8 bases, and 16 bases lay between the germline ends. The CDR3 extends over 14 amino acids. Germline lookup yields CDR1 SGHTA and CDR2 FQGNSA. This chain's CDR3 is CASSPRFVRDIQYF. Here the CDR3 DNA reads TGTGCCAGCAGCCCCCGGTTTGTGCGGGACATTCAGTACTTC.

A single count supports this clone. This chain uses TRBV9 with TRBJ2-7, with D possibly TRBD1 on 5 matching bases. Trimming stripped 1 base from V and 3 bases from J, with 5 bases between. Germline loops: CDR1 SGDLS, CDR2 YYNGEE. The CDR3 runs 12 residues. This CDR3 reads CASSVQGYEQYF. The CDR3 nucleotides are TGTGCCAGCAGCGTACAGGGCTACGAGCAGTACTTC.

This clone has just one count. Here the CDR3 reads CASSLRDTVYEQYF. The DNA for the CDR3 is TGTGCCAGCAGCTTAAGGGACACAGTCTACGAGCAGTACTTC. The V call is TRBV7-9, the J call TRBJ2-7; D may be TRBD1 (6 bases). The germline V gene has CDR1 SEHNR and CDR2 FQNEAQ (reference sequence). The CDR3 runs to 14 residues. The V end lost 2 bases, the J end lost 3 bases, and 11 bases lay between the germline ends.

The chain recombines TRBV12-3 or TRBV12-4 with TRBJ1-5, with 12 bases matching TRBD1. The CDR3 has 13 residues. J lost 5 bases, V lost 10 bases, and 3 bases had no gene match. The CDR3 region has the DNA TGTGCCACCGGGACAGGGGGCGATCAGCCCCAGCATTTT. This encodes CATGTGGDQPQHF.

The chain recombines TRBV6-5 with TRBJ2-4; TRBD1 might be the D (6 bases). Trimming shortened V by 6 bases and J by 1 base, and 13 bases separated the two germline ends. Germline assignment: CDR1 MNHEY and CDR2 SVGAGI. The CDR3 consists of 15 residues. The CDR3 DNA reads as TGTGCCAGCAGCCGCACAGGGAACGCCAAAAACATTCAGTACTTC. It is translated as CASSRTGNAKNIQYF.

Points on this clone: Germline is not matched at one junction end, which may reflect a read error. This chain connects TRBV7-3 to TRBJ1-1; 8 bases fit TRBD1. The CDR3 contains 13 residues. Looked up from germline, CDR1 is SGHTA and CDR2 is FQGTGA. For the CDR3, the DNA is TGTGCCAGCAGCTTAGCACAGGGGGGGCCACTCTACTTT. Protein product: CASSLAQGGPLYF.

The chain carries TRBV7-9 and TRBJ2-1; weak D call: TRBD2 (6 bases). CDR1 is SEHNR and CDR2 is FQNEAQ in the germline V gene (reference sequence). Trimming removed 2 bases from V and 3 bases from J, with 11 bases in between. The CDR3 has 15 residues. The CDR3 sequence: CASSLSGASYNEQFF. Written as DNA, the CDR3 is TGTGCCAGCAGCTTATCGGGAGCCAGCTACAATGAGCAGTTCTTC.

The V gene is TRBV5-1, the J gene TRBJ2-2, with 8 bases identical to TRBD1. J gave up 6 bases and V 2 bases, and 6 bases lay outside the gene matches. CDR1 is SGHRS, CDR2 YFSETQ, per germline. The CDR3 sequence is 15 residues long. Here the CDR3 reads CASSLTGGNAGELFF. As DNA, the CDR3 is TGCGCCAGCAGCTTAACAGGGGGAAATGCCGGGGAGCTGTTTTTT.

This chain connects TRBV2 to TRBJ1-1; 7 bases agree with TRBD1. CDR1 is SNHLY and CDR2 is FYNNEI in the germline V gene. This CDR3 spans 14 amino acids. J was trimmed by 5 bases and V by 4 bases; bases with no gene match: 7. The CDR3 sequence: CASSAQGGSTEAFF. The CDR3 nucleotides are TGTGCCAGCAGTGCCCAAGGGGGCAGTACTGAAGCTTTCTTT. Complete variable domain (other parts from reference TRBV2 and TRBJ1-1): EPEVTQTPSHQVTQMGQEVILRCVPISNHLYFYWYRQILGQKVEFLVSFYNNEISEKSEIFDDQFSVERPDGSNFTLKIRSTKLEDSAMYFCASSAQGGSTEAFFGQGTRLTVV.

The chain combines TRBV4-3 with TRBJ1-5; unclear D gene. Trimming removed 4 bases from V and 3 bases from J, with 10 bases in between. The V gene's germline CDR1 is LGHNA and CDR2 YSLEER. This CDR3 is 14 amino acids long. In DNA, the CDR3 is TGCGCCAGCAGCCGAGGAGGCGTCAATCAGCCCCAGCATTTT. Translated: CASSRGGVNQPQHF.

The J gene is TRBJ1-3, the V gene TRBV5-4; tentative D call: TRBD1 (6 bases). Germline V gene data show CDR1 as SGHNT and CDR2 as YYREEE (reference sequence). The CDR3 extends over 14 amino acids. Trimming took off 2 bases at V and 4 bases at J, with 10 bases between the two ends. The CDR3: CASSFQGQGNTIYF. CDR3 nucleotides: TGTGCCAGCAGCTTTCAGGGGCAGGGAAACACCATATATTTT.

This clone has only one observation. The gene calls are TRBV5-1 and TRBJ2-1, with 7 bases lining up with TRBD1. Losses at the gene ends were 0 bases for V and 8 bases for J; bases not matched to a gene: 5. The CDR3 covers 14 residues. In germline, CDR1 is SGHRS, CDR2 YFSETQ. CDR3 DNA sequence: TGCGCCAGCAGCTTGGCCGTGACAGGGCATGAGCAGTTCTTC. It yields the protein CASSLAVTGHEQFF.

V and J are TRBV6-2 or TRBV6-3 and TRBJ2-3, with 8 bases lining up with TRBD2. Germline V gene data show CDR1 as MNHEY and CDR2 as SVGEGT. Trimming at V came to 5 bases and at J to 4 bases, leaving 11 bases not matched to a gene. CDR3 length: 16 amino acids. The CDR3 DNA is TGTGCCAGCAGTATCCGGGGGAGCGGGAGAGCAGATACGCAGTATTTT. This gives the protein CASSIRGSGRADTQYF.

In regard to this clone: This specimen includes other DNA sequences encoding the same CDR3. The chain couples TRBV24-1 to TRBJ1-4; 9 bases map to TRBD1. The V gene's germline CDR1 is KGHDR and CDR2 SFDVKD. V lost 3 bases and J lost 8; bases outside the gene matches: 6. The CDR3 extends over 15 amino acids. Written as DNA, the CDR3 is TGTGCCACCAGTGATCCGGGACAGGGAGGGGAAAAACTGTTTTTT. It specifies CATSDPGQGGEKLFF.

The chain joins TRBV7-2 to TRBJ1-3; D remains unclear. The CDR3 has 17 amino acids. V gave up 3 bases and J gave up 0 bases, with 15 bases separating them. Germline CDR1 is SGHTA and CDR2 is FQGNSA. The CDR3 loop is CASSFRGGLTSGNTIYF. Here the CDR3 DNA reads TGTGCCAGCAGCTTCCGGGGAGGCCTCACCTCTGGAAACACCATATATTTT.